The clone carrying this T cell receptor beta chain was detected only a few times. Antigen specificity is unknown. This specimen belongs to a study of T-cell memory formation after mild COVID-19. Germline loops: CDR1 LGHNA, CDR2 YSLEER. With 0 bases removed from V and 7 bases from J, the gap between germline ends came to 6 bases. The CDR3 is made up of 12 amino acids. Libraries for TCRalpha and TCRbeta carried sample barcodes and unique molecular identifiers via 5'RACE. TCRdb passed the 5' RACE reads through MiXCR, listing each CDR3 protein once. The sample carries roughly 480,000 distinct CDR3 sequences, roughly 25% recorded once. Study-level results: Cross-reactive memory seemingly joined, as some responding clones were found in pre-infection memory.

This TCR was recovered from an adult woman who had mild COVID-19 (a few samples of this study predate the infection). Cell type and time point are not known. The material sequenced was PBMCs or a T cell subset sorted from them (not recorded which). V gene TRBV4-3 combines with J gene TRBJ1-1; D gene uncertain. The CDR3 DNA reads TGCGCCAGCAGCCAAGAAAGGAGTGAAGCTTTCTTT. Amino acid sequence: CASSQERSEAFF.